The entry below describes one T cell receptor beta chain. The specificity of this receptor is unknown. Qualities for individual bases were not recorded, and no much larger clone is one base off. These data originate in a study of glioma-infiltrating T cells (dated by TCRdb to between 2015 and 2016). For the study in its entirety: Glioma tissue, non-neoplastic brain tissue and matched peripheral blood mononuclear cells were used as sources from which TCR alpha- and beta-chain repertoires were sequenced. To gauge divergence between tissue and blood T-cell populations, every tissue-infiltrating repertoire was compared against the peripheral blood repertoire from the same patient. Three low-grade glioma patients, about 8 primary glioblastoma patients and three non-glioma patients contributing non-neoplastic brain tissue were included in the paired cohort.

According to the germline V gene, CDR1 reads SQVTM and CDR2 reads ANQGSEA. V is cut by 2 bases and J by 8 bases, and the space between the germline ends is 9 bases. Reading from cysteine to phenylalanine, the CDR3 counts 11 amino acids. The retained sequence is limited to the CDR3, 33 bases, with the frame set at the first base. TCR alpha and beta CDR3 regions were amplified with the iRepertoire nested amplicon-rescue multiplex PCR (arm-PCR) platform from RNA. One-step reverse transcription and amplification used about 100-400 ng of tissue mRNA or PBMC total RNA as input. After bead purification, a secondary multiplex PCR added Illumina adapters, and libraries were gel-purified between 200 and 400 bp. Internal 6-nucleotide barcodes were carried by the libraries and were used for demultiplexing. Sequencing of libraries was performed on an Illumina MiSeq with 2x220 or 2x250 nucleotide paired-end reads. The original methods were these. Paired reads were merged using FLASH 1.2.11 and were aligned to the GRCh37 human genome using BWA-MEM, after which TRA and TRB reads were extracted. An IMGT-derived reference of cassette sequences and CDR3 motifs, with pseudogenes included, was used for V and J assignment. Three-frame translation of reads was performed, and productive CDR3s were defined as those with a C...FGXG motif and no stop codons. Unique combinations of V-J cassette pair and CDR3 amino acid sequence were defined as clonotypes. Filtering of reads was based on Hamming distance, with the threshold set by the sequence error rate of each sample in mapped regions. In-frame beta chains were kept once TCRdb had trimmed the public reads at Q25 with fastp and called clones with MiXCR. Each entry merges the rows of one CDR3 protein and shows their most common DNA and genes. TCRdb's processing, not the study's, gives the V and J calls here. This sample gives about 45,000 distinct CDR3 sequences in total; around 22% of them show up just once. The ten largest make up approximately 6.4% of the sample.

Study-level results and caveats: Group comparisons were based on small numbers of patients: three non-neoplastic, three low-grade glioma and roughly 8 glioblastoma patients. VJ-independent divergence between tissue and blood was lower than expected in non-neoplastic patients but higher than expected in all gliomas, particularly low-grade gliomas. Tissue and blood shared very few CDR3 sequences, a result attributed to high CDR3 diversity and limited sampling.

This TCR came from a human donor with low-grade glioma or glioblastoma, undergoing nonglioma brain surgery, or in good health (not recorded which). The chain uses TRBV29-1 and TRBJ1-2; the D gene is not confidently resolved. Sequencing used glioma tissue, nonneoplastic brain tissue, or PBMCs (not recorded which). The CDR3 protein is CSVETAAGYTF. The DNA sequence is given as TGCAGCGTTGAAACCGCTGCGGGCTACACCTTC.